This paragraph reports one T cell receptor (beta chain). The CDR3 totals 13 residues. V gave up 6 bases and J gave up 6 bases, with 14 bases separating them. CDR1 and CDR2 (germline): MNHEY, SMNVEV (reference sequence). The sample originates from a study of T-cell memory formation after mild COVID-19. Via MiXCR, TCRdb re-called the 5' RACE reads, giving one row per CDR3 protein. The sample yields roughly 340,000 distinct CDR3 sequences, around a fifth seen once. V usage is TRBV27 and J usage is TRBJ1-1; D ambiguous. Sequencing was carried out using PBMCs or a T cell subset sorted from them (not recorded which). The sequence was collected from a man aged 18 to 30 who had mild COVID-19 (a few samples of this study predate the infection). Cell type and time point are not known. The CDR3 is CASRPSAGAEAFF. The CDR3 DNA sequence: TGTGCCAGCAGACCGTCAGCCGGCGCTGAAGCTTTCTTT.